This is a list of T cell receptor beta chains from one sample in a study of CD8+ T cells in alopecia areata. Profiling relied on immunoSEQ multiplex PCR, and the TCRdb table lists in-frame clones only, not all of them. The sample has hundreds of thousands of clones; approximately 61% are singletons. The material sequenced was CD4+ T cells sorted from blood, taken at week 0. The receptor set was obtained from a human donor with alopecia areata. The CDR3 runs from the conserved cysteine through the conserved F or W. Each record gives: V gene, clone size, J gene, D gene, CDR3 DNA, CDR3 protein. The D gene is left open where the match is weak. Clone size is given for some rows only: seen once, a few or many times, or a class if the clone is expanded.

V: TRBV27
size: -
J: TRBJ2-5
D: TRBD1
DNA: TGTGCCAGCAGTTTTGCAGGGGGCAGCTTGGAGACCCAGTACTTC
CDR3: CASSFAGGSLETQYF

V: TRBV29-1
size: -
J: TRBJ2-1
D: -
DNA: TGCAGCGTGCTGGGGGGATATGAATACAATGAGCAGTTCTTC
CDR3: CSVLGGYEYNEQFF

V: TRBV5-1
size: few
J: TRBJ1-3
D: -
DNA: TGCGCCAGCAGCCCCGGGACACCCTCTGGAAACACCATATATTTT
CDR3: CASSPGTPSGNTIYF

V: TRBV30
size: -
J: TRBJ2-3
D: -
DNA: TGTGCCTGGAGTGTACACCCCACAGATACGCAGTATTTT
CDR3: CAWSVHPTDTQYF

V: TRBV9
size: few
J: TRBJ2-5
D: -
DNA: TGTGCCAGCAGCGTAGCCTTGGGGACCCAGTACTTC
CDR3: CASSVALGTQYF

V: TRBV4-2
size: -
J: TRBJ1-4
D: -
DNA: TGTGCCAGCAGCCCGGAAGGAGGTGATGAAAAACTGTTTTTT
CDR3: CASSPEGGDEKLFF

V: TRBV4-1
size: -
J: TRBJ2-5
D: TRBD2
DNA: TGCGCCAGCAGCCAAGCGGGGGGGCGGCAAGAGACCCAGTACTTC
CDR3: CASSQAGGRQETQYF

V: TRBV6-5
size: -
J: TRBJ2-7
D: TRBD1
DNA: TGTGCCAGCAGTCCCACAGGGGGCGGGTACGAGCAGTACTTC
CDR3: CASSPTGGGYEQYF

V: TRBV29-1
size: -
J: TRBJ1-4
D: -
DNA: TGCAGCCCCCTGGGGCACCCCGTGTGGACTAATGAAAAACTGTTTTTT
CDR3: CSPLGHPVWTNEKLFF

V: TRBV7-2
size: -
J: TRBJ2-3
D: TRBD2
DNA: TGTGCCAGCAGCCTCAGACTAGCGGGGGGACCGCGCACAGATACGCAGTATTTT
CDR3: CASSLRLAGGPRTDTQYF

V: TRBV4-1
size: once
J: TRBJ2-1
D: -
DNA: TGCGCCAGCAGCCAAGGTCCCCTGGTTTCCTACAATGAGCAGTTCTTC
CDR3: CASSQGPLVSYNEQFF

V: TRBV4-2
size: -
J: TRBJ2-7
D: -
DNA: TGTGCCAGCAGTCAATCAAACAGGGCCGGCGAGCAGTACTTC
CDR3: CASSQSNRAGEQYF

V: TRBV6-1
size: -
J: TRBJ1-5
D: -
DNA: TGTGCCAGCAGTGCACAGGGTGGGCAGCCCCAGCATTTT
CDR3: CASSAQGGQPQHF

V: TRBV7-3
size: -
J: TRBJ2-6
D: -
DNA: TGTGCCAGCAGCCCACGGGGATCTGGGGCCAACGTCCTGACTTTC
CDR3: CASSPRGSGANVLTF

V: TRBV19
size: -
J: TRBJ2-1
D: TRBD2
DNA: TGTGCCAGTAGTCGGTCGGGGGGGCGCGGTGAGCAGTTCTTC
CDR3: CASSRSGGRGEQFF

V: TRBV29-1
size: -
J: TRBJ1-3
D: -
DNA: TGCAGCGGGACTGAAGACTCTGGAAACACCATATATTTT
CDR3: CSGTEDSGNTIYF

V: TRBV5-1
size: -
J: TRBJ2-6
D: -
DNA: TGCGCCAGCAGCTTGGAGAGCTCTGGGGCCAACGTCCTGACTTTC
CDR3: CASSLESSGANVLTF

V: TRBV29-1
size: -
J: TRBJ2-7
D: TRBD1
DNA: TGCAGCGTTAAGACAGGGCAGGAGCAGTACTTC
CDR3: CSVKTGQEQYF